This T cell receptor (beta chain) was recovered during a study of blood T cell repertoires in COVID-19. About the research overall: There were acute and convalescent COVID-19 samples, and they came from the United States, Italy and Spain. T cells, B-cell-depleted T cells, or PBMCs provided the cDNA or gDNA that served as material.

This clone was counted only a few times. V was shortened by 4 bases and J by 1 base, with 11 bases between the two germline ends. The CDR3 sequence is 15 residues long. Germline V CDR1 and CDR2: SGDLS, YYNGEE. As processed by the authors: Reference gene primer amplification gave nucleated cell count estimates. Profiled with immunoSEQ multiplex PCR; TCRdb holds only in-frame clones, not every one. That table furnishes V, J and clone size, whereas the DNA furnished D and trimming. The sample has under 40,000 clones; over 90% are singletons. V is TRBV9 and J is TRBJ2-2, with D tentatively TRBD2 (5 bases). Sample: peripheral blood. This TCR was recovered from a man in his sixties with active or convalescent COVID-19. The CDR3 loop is CASSPRGGNTGELFF. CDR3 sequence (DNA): TGTGCCAGCAGCCCTCGGGGTGGGAACACCGGGGAGCTGTTTTTT.